Listed below are T cell receptor beta chains from one sample, sequenced in a study of T cells in Graves' hyperthyroidism and ophthalmopathy. TCRdb reprocessed the multiplex PCR reads via MiXCR and lists one record per CDR3 protein. Of 350,000 to 450,000 distinct CDR3 sequences in the sample, roughly 17% were seen once. Input material: blood. Receptors were obtained from a woman aged 25-40 years with Graves' hyperthyroidism that later progressed to Graves' ophthalmopathy. Both conserved end residues are part of each CDR3. A D gene is named only where the DNA matches it firmly. Some rows have no size entry. The others give once, few or many, or a class for an expanded clone.

clone size	J gene	D gene	V gene	CDR3 DNA	CDR3 protein
.	TRBJ1-1	.	TRBV6-1	TGTGCCAGCAGTGAAGTAAGGATGAACACTGAAGCTTTCTTT	CASSEVRMNTEAFF
many	TRBJ2-3	.	TRBV24-1	TGTGCCACCAGTGGAGAAGATACGCAGTATTTT	CATSGEDTQYF
many	TRBJ1-1	.	TRBV19	TGTGCCAGTAGTAGGGCAGGGATAGTCCTGGGCACTGAAGCTTTCTTT	CASSRAGIVLGTEAFF
many	TRBJ1-2	.	TRBV2	TGTGCCAGCAGTGAATCTCATGACACCATCTATGGCTACACCTTC	CASSESHDTIYGYTF
.	TRBJ2-7	TRBD1	TRBV9	TGTGCCAGCAGCGATCCGGGACAGGGAAACGAGCAGTACTTC	CASSDPGQGNEQYF
few	TRBJ2-1	.	TRBV19	TGTGCCAGTAGACCCCAGGGGCCATTAGATGAGCAGTTCTTC	CASRPQGPLDEQFF
once	TRBJ2-5	TRBD2	TRBV11-2	TGTGCCAGCAGCCGGACTAGCGGGGGGGTGTTGGGCGAGACCCAGTACTTC	CASSRTSGGVLGETQYF
few	TRBJ1-2	.	TRBV9	TGTGCCAGCAGCGTAGCGCGCGATGGCTACACCTTC	CASSVARDGYTF
few	TRBJ2-5	TRBD2	TRBV10-3	TGTGCCATCAGTGAAGCAGCTCCCGGGACTAGCGGGTTCGGTGGGCGCGAGGCCCAGTACTTC	CAISEAAPGTSGFGGREAQYF
.	TRBJ2-3	.	TRBV11-1	TGTGCCAGCAACGAGGGAACAGATACGCAGTATTTT	CASNEGTDTQYF
.	TRBJ1-3	.	TRBV12-3/TRBV12-4	TGTGCCAGCAGGCCGACTCTCTCGGCGGACACCACATATTTT	CASRPTLSADTTYF
many	TRBJ2-3	TRBD2	TRBV18	TGTGCCAGCTCACCACCAGCGGGGGAGTTCTTTAGGACAGATACGCAGTATTTT	CASSPPAGEFFRTDTQYF
many	TRBJ2-2	.	TRBV27	TGTGCCAGCAGTTTATCCGGGCGCGCCGGGGAGCTGTTTTTT	CASSLSGRAGELFF
few	TRBJ2-6	.	TRBV6-5	TGTGCCAGCAGTTATGGTATCTCTGGGGCCAACGTCCTGACTTTC	CASSYGISGANVLTF
many	TRBJ2-5	.	TRBV4-2	TGTGCCAGCAGCCAAGGGCAGGGTACGGAAGAGACCCAGTACTTC	CASSQGQGTEETQYF
few	TRBJ1-2	TRBD1	TRBV10-3	TGTGCCATCAGAGCCGGACAGGGCAGCGGCTACACCTTC	CAIRAGQGSGYTF
many	TRBJ1-5	TRBD1	TRBV2	TGTGCCAGCAGTCAGGGGGCTAAGCAGCCCCAGCATTTT	CASSQGAKQPQHF
.	TRBJ1-2	.	TRBV29-1	TGCAGCGTCCTACCTGGGGGAAACTATGGCTACACCTTC	CSVLPGGNYGYTF
many	TRBJ1-5	.	TRBV2	TGTGCCAGCAGTGAAGGCCCCTCGGCCCAGCATTTT	CASSEGPSAQHF
many	TRBJ2-1	TRBD2	TRBV6-1	TGTGCCAGCAGTGAATTTGGGGGGGTAGGGTACAATGAGCAGTTCTTC	CASSEFGGVGYNEQFF
many	TRBJ1-1	.	TRBV20-1	TGCAGTGCTCCGAGACAGGTGCGCACTGAAGCTTTCTTT	CSAPRQVRTEAFF
few	TRBJ1-2	TRBD1	TRBV6-5	TGTGCCAGCAGTTACTCAGACAGGGGGTATGGCTACACCTTC	CASSYSDRGYGYTF
many	TRBJ2-1	TRBD2	TRBV6-1	TGTGCCAGCAGTGGAGGACTAGCGGAGAACAATGAGCAGTTCTTC	CASSGGLAENNEQFF
few	TRBJ1-2	.	TRBV15	TGTGCCACCAGCACAGGGCCGGGCTATGGCTACACCTTC	CATSTGPGYGYTF
many	TRBJ1-2	TRBD1	TRBV28	TGTGCCAGCGGGACAGCCTCCTATGGCTACACCTTC	CASGTASYGYTF
.	TRBJ2-1	.	TRBV9	TGTGCCAGCAGCGTAGGGGGCTACAGGGAGCAGTTCTTC	CASSVGGYREQFF
few	TRBJ1-1	.	TRBV7-3	TGTGCCAGCAGCTTCGGGACCTGGGGCGTCACTGAAGCTTTCTTT	CASSFGTWGVTEAFF
many	TRBJ1-1	.	TRBV2	TGTGCCAGCAGCTCATCTTTGACGGGCAAGGGTTCAGCTTTCTTT	CASSSSLTGKGSAFF
few	TRBJ1-2	.	TRBV4-1	TGCGCCAGCAGCCCGGGGGAGAGTCATGGCTACACCTTC	CASSPGESHGYTF
.	TRBJ1-2	.	TRBV10-1	TGCGCCAGCAGTGAATTCGGCAGGGACGGCTACACCTTC	CASSEFGRDGYTF
many	TRBJ2-5	TRBD2	TRBV28	TGTGCCAGCAGTTTGGCTAGCGGGGGTTGGTCCCAGTACTTC	CASSLASGGWSQYF
many	TRBJ2-1	.	TRBV6-2/TRBV6-3	TGTGCCAGCAGAACGGGACCCCCGAATGAGCAGTTCTTC	CASRTGPPNEQFF
few	TRBJ1-3	TRBD1	TRBV12-3/TRBV12-4	TGTGCCAGCAGCTCAACAGGGGCCCACTCTGGAAACACCATATATTTT	CASSSTGAHSGNTIYF
many	TRBJ2-2	.	TRBV9	TGTGCCAGCAGCGTAGTAGCAGGGGGAGGCGGGGAGCTGTTTTTT	CASSVVAGGGGELFF
.	TRBJ2-7	.	TRBV28	TGTGCCAGCAGTTTCCCAGATGGCCAGTTCGGGACATACGAGCAGTACTTC	CASSFPDGQFGTYEQYF
many	TRBJ1-1	.	TRBV28	TGTGCCAGCAGTTTTGGACCCAAAAAAACGGTACACACTGAAGCTTTCTTT	CASSFGPKKTVHTEAFF
.	TRBJ1-1	.	TRBV5-1	TGCGCCAGCAGCTTTGCCCAGGGTAGCACTGAAGCTTTCTTT	CASSFAQGSTEAFF
many	TRBJ2-7	.	TRBV3-1	TGTGCCAGCAGCCAAGCGGAGGGGTCCTACGAGCAGTACTTC	CASSQAEGSYEQYF
many	TRBJ1-4	TRBD1	TRBV2	TGTGCCAGCAGTAGGGGGCTTCAAGAAAAACTGTTTTTT	CASSRGLQEKLFF
many	TRBJ2-5	TRBD1	TRBV7-2	TGTGCCAGCAGCCCACAGACAGGGACGGGAGAGACCCAGTACTTC	CASSPQTGTGETQYF